This T cell receptor (beta chain) emerged from a study of blood T cell repertoires in COVID-19. Repertoires were generated with immunoSEQ multiplex PCR, while TCRdb's copy carries only in-frame clones and drops some. The sample lists 67,000 or so clones; roughly 80% were seen once. The sequencing input was peripheral blood. This clonotype was sampled from a man between 65 and 85 years old with acute or convalescent COVID-19.

CDR3: CASSMLTDNEQFF. The DNA for the CDR3 is TGTGCCAGTAGTATGCTGACAGACAATGAGCAGTTCTTC. The V call is TRBV19, the J call TRBJ2-1, with D tentatively TRBD1 (5 bases). Germline V gives CDR1 LNHDA, CDR2 SQIVND (reference sequence). This CDR3 region has 13 residues. Trimming cost V 3 bases and J 5 bases, with 8 bases left between them.